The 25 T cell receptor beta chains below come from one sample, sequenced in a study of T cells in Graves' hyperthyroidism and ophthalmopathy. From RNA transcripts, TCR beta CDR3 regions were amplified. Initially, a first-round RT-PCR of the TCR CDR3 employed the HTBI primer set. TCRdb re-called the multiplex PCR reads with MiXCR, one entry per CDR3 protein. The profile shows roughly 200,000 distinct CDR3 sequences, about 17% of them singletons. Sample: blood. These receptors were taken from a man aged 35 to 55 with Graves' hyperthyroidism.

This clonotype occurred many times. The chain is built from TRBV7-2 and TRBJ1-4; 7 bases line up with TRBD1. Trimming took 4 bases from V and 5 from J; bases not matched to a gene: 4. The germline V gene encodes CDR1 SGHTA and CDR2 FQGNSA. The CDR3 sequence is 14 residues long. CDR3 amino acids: CASSSDRVNEKLFF. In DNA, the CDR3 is TGTGCCAGCAGCTCCGACAGGGTAAATGAAAAACTGTTTTTT.

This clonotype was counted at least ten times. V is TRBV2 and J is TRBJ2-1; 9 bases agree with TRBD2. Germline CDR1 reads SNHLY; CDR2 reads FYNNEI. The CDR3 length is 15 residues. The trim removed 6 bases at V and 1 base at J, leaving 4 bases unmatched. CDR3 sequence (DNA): TGTGCCAGCAGCAGAGCGGGGGGATCCTACAATGAGCAGTTCTTC. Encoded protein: CASSRAGGSYNEQFF.

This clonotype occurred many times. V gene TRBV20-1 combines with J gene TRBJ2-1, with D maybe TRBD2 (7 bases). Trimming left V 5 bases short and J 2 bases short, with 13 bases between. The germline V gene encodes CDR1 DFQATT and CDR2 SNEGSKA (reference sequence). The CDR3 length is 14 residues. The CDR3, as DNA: TGCAGTGCTGGAGGGGGGGCGGCCTACAATGAGCAGTTCTTC. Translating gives CSAGGGAAYNEQFF.

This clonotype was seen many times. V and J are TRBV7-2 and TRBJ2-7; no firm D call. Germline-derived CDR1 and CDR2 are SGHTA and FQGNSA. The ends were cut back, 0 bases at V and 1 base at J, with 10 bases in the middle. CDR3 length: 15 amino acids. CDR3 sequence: CASSLASTTSYEQYF. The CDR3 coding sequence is TGTGCCAGCAGCTTAGCGTCCACAACATCCTACGAGCAGTACTTC.

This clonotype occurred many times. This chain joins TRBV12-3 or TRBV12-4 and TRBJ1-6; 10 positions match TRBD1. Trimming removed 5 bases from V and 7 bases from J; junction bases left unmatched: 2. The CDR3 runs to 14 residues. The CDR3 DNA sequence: TGTGCCAGCAGTCCGACAGGGGGCAATTCACCCCTCCACTTT. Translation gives CASSPTGGNSPLHF.

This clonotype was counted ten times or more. The CDR3 loop is CASSPDRVDYGYTF. CDR3 nucleotide sequence: TGTGCCAGCAGCCCGGACAGAGTTGACTATGGCTACACCTTC. V and J are TRBV7-2 and TRBJ1-2; TRBD1 is a possible D gene (6 bases). Between the trimmed V and J ends, which lost 5 bases and 3 bases, there was a span of 13 bases. The V gene's germline CDR1 is SGHTA and CDR2 FQGNSA. This CDR3 has 14 residues. Supplemented by reference TRBV7-2 and TRBJ1-2, the full variable domain reads GAGVSQSPSNKVTEKGKDVELRCDPISGHTALYWYRQSLGQGLEFLIYFQGNSAPDKSGLPSDRFSAERTGGSVSTLTIQRTQQEDSAVYLCASSPDRVDYGYTFGSGTRLTVV.

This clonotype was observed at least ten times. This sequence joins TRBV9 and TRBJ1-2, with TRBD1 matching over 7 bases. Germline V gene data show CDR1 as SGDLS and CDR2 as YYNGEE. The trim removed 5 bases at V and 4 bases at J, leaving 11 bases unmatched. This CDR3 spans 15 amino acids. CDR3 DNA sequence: TGTGCCAGCAGTCCGGGACAGCAATATTTCTATGGCTACACCTTC. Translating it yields CASSPGQQYFYGYTF. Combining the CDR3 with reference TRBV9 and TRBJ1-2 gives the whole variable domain DSGVTQTPKHLITATGQRVTLRCSPRSGDLSVYWYQQSLDQGLQFLIQYYNGEERAKGNILERFSAQQFPDLHSELNLSSLELGDSALYFCASSPGQQYFYGYTFGSGTRLTVV.

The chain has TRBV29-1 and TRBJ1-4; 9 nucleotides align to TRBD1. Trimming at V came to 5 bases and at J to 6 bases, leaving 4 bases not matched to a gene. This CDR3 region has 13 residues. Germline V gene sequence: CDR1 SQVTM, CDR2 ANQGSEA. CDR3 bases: TGCAGCGTTCTAGACAGGGGGGATGAAAAACTGTTTTTT. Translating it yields CSVLDRGDEKLFF.

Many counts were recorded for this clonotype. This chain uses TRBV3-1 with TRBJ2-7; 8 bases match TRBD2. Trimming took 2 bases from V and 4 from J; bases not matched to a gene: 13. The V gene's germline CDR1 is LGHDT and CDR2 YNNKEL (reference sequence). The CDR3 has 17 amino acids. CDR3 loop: CASSQTTPARGGYEQYF. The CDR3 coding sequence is TGTGCCAGCAGCCAAACAACTCCTGCTCGGGGGGGATACGAGCAGTACTTC.

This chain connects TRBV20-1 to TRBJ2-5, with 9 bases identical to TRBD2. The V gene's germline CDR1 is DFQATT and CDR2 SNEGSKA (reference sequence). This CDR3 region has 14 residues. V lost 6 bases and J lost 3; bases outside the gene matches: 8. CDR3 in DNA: TGCAGTGCGGCGGGGGGGCAGGTCAAAGAGACCCAGTACTTC. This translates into CSAAGGQVKETQYF.

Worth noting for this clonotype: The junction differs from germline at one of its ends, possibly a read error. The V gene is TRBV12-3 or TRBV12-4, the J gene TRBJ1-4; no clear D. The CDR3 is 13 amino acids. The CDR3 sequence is CAGSLTGGEKLFF. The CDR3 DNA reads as TGTGCCGGCAGTTTAACGGGTGGGGAAAAACTGTTTTTT.

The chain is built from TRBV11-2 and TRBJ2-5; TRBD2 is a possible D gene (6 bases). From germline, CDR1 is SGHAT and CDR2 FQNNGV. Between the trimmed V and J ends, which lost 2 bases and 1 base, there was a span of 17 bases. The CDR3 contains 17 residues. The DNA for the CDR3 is TGTGCCAGCAGCTTAAGGTCTCCGGGACTCATCCAAGAGACCCAGTACTTC. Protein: CASSLRSPGLIQETQYF.

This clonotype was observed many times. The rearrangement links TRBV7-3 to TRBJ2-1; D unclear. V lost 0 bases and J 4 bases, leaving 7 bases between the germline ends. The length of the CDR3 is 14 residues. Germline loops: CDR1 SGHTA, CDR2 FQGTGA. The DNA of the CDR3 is TGTGCCAGCAGCTTAACTAACAGTTACAATGAGCAGTTCTTC. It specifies CASSLTNSYNEQFF.

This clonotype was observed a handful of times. CDR3 amino acids: CASSLRWGFYNEQFF. The DNA for the CDR3 is TGTGCCAGCAGCTTAAGGTGGGGCTTTTACAATGAGCAGTTCTTC. The J gene is TRBJ2-1, the V gene TRBV11-2, with D possibly TRBD1 on 5 matching bases. The CDR3 has 15 residues. Germline V gene lookup returns CDR1 SGHAT and CDR2 FQNNGV. V gave up 2 bases and J gave up 4 bases, with 12 bases separating them.

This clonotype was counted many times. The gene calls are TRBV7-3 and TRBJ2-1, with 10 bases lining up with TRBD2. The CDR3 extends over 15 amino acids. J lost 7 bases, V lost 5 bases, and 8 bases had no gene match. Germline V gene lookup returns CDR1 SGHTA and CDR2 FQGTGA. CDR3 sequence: CASSPAGGPGNEQFF. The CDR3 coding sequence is TGTGCCAGCAGCCCAGCGGGGGGGCCGGGGAATGAGCAGTTCTTC.

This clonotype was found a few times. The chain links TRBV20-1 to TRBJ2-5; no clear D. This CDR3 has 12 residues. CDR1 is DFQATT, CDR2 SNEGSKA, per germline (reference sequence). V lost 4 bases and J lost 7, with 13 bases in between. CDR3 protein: CSAIFPFGTQYF. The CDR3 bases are TGCAGTGCTATCTTCCCATTTGGGACCCAGTACTTC.

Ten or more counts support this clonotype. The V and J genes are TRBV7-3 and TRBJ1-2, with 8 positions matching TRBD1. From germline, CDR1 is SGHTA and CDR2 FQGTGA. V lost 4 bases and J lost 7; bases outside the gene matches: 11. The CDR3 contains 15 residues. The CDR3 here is CASSSTGDRSGGYTF. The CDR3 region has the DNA TGTGCCAGCAGCTCCACTGGGGACAGGAGTGGTGGCTACACCTTC.

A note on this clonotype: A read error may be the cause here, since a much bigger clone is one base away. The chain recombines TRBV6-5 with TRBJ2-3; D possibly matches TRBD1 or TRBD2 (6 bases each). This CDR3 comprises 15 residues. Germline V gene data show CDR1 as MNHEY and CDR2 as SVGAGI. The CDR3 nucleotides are TGTGCCAACAGTTACGGGGGCCAGAGCACAGATACGCAGTATTTT. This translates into CANSYGGQSTDTQYF.

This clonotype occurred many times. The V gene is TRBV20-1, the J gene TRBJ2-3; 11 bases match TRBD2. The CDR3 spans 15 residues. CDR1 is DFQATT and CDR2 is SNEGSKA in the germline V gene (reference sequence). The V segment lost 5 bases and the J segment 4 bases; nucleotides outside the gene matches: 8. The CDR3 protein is CSAQSSGGAADTQYF. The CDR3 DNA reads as TGCAGTGCTCAAAGTAGCGGGGGGGCCGCAGATACGCAGTATTTT.

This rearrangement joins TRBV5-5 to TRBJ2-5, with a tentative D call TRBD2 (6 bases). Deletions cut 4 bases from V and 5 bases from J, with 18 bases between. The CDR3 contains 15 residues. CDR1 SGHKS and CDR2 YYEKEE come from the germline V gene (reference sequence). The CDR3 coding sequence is TGTGCCAGCAGCGTAGGAGGGGTAGGTCAGGAGACCCAGTACTTC. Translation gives CASSVGGVGQETQYF.

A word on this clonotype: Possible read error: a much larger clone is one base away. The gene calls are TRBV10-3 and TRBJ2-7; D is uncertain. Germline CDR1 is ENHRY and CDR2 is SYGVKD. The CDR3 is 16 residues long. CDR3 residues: CAISEWSRTSSYEQCF. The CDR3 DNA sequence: TGTGCCATCAGTGAGTGGAGTCGGACCTCCTCCTACGAGCAGTGCTTC.

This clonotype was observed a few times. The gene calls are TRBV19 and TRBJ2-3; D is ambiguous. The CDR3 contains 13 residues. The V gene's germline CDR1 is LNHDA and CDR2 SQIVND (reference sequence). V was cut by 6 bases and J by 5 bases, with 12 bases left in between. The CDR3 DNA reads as TGTGCCAGTAGCCTTGCCCCGCGAGATACGCAGTATTTT. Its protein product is CASSLAPRDTQYF.

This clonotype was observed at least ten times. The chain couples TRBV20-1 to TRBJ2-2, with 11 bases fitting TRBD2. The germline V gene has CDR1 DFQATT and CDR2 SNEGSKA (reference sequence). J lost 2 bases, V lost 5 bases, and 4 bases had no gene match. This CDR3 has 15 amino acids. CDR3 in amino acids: CSAQGTSGNTGELFF. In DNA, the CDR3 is TGCAGTGCTCAGGGGACTAGCGGAAACACCGGGGAGCTGTTTTTT.

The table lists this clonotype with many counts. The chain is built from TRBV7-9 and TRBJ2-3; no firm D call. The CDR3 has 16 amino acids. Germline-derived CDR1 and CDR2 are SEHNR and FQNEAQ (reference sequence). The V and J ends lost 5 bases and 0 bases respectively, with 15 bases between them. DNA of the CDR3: TGTGCCAGCAGCCCTGTTATCCAGAGGAGCACAGATACGCAGTATTTT. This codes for CASSPVIQRSTDTQYF.

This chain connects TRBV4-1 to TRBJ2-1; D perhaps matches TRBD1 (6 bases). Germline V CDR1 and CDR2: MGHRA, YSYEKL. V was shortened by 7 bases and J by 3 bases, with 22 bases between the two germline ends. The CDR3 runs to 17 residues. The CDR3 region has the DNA TGCGCCAGCACCAAAGTCCCTGGGACAAGCCACTACAATGAGCAGTTCTTC. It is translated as CASTKVPGTSHYNEQFF.